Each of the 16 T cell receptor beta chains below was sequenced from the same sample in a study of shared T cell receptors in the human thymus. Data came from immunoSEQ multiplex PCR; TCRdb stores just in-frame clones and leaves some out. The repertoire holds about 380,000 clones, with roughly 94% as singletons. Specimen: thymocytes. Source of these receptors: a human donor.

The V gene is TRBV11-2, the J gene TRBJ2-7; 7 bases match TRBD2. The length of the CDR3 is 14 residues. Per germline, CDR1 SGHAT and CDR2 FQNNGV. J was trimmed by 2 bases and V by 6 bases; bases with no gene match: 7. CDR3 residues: CASSWEGLAYEQYF. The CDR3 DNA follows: TGTGCCAGCAGTTGGGAGGGCCTGGCCTACGAGCAGTACTTC.

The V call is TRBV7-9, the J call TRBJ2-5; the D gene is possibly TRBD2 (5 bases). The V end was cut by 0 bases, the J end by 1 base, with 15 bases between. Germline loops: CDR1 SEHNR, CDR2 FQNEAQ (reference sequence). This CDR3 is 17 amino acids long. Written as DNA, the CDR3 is TGTGCCAGCAGCTTAGCAGCTAGGCTAGCACTCCAAGAGACCCAGTACTTC. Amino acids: CASSLAARLALQETQYF.

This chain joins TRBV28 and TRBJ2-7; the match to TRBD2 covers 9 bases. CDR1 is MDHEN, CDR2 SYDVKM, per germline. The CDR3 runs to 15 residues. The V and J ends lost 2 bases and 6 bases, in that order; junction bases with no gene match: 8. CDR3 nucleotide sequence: TGTGCCAGCAGTTTAGGGCGGGAGGGCCCTCTCGAGCAGTACTTC. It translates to CASSLGREGPLEQYF.

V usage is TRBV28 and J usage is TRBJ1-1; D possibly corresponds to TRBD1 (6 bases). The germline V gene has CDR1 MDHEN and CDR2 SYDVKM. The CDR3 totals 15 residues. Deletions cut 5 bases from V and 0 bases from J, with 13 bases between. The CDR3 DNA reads TGTGCCAGCAGTGCCCACAGGGATCTGAACACTGAAGCTTTCTTT. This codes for CASSAHRDLNTEAFF.

In DNA form, the CDR3 reads TGTGCCAGCAGCCAAGGGCGCAGGCCCCTCCCCTACGAGCAGTACTTC. Amino acids: CASSQGRRPLPYEQYF. The chain links TRBV4-2 to TRBJ2-7; D is ambiguous. Germline lookup yields CDR1 LGHNA and CDR2 YNFKEQ. The CDR3 is 16 amino acids. The germline V and J ends were trimmed by 1 base and 2 bases, with 15 bases remaining between them.

CDR3 loop: CASSLEVWGEEGEQFF. DNA of the CDR3: TGTGCCAGCAGCTTAGAGGTCTGGGGGGAGGAAGGTGAGCAGTTCTTC. The V call is TRBV7-6, the J call TRBJ2-1; D might be TRBD2 (6 bases). CDR1 and CDR2 from the germline V gene are SGHVS and FNYEAQ. V lost 1 base and J 9 bases, leaving 19 bases between the germline ends. The CDR3 has 16 amino acids.

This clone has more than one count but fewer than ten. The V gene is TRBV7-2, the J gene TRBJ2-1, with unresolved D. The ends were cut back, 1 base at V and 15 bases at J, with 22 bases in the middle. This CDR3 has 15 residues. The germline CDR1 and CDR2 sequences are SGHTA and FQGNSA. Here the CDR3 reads CASSLVSGDYRLRFF. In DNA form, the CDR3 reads TGTGCCAGCAGCTTAGTGTCAGGCGATTACAGATTGCGGTTCTTC.

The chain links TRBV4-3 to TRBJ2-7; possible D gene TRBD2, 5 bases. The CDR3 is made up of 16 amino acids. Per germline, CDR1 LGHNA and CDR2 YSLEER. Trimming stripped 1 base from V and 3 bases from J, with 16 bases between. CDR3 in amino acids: CASSQGAGQAGYEQYF. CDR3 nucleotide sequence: TGCGCCAGCAGCCAAGGCGCGGGCCAGGCCGGCTACGAGCAGTACTTC.

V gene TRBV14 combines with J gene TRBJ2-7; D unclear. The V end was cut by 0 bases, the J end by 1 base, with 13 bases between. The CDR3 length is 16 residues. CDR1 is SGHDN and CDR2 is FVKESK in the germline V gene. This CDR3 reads CASSQDPREGSYEQYF. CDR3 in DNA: TGTGCCAGCAGCCAAGATCCAAGGGAAGGATCCTACGAGCAGTACTTC.

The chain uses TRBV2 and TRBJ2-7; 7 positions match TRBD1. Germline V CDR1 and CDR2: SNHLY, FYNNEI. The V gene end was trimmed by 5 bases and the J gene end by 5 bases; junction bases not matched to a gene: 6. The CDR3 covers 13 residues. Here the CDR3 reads CASSPTGWNEQYF. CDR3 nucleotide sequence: TGTGCCAGCAGTCCGACAGGGTGGAACGAGCAGTACTTC.

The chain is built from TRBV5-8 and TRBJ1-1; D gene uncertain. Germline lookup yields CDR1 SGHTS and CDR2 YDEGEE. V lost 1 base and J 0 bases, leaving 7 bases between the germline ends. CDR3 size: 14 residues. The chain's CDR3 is CASSLYKLNTEAFF. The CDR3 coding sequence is TGTGCCAGCAGCTTGTACAAGCTGAACACTGAAGCTTTCTTT.

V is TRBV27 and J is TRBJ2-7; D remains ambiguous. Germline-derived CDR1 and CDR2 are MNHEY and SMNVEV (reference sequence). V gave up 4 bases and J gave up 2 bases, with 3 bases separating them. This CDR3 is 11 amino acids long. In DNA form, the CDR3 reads TGTGCCAGCAGTTCCCCCTACGAGCAGTACTTC. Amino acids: CASSSPYEQYF.

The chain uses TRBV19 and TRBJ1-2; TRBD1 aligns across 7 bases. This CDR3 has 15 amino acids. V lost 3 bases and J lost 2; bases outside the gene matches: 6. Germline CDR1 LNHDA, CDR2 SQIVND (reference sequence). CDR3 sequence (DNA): TGTGCCAGTAGTATTACCGGGACAGCGAACTATGGCTACACCTTC. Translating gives CASSITGTANYGYTF. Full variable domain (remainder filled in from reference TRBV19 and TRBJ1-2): DGGITQSPKYLFRKEGQNVTLSCEQNLNHDAMYWYRQDPGQGLRLIYYSQIVNDFQKGDIAEGYSVSREKKESFPLTVTSAQKNPTAFYLCASSITGTANYGYTFGSGTRLTVV.

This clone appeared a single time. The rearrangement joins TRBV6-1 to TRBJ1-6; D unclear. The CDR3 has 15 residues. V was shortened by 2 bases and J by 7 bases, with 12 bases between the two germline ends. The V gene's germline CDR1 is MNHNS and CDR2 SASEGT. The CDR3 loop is CASSERPGMNSPLHF. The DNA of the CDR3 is TGTGCCAGCAGTGAACGTCCGGGCATGAATTCACCCCTCCACTTT.

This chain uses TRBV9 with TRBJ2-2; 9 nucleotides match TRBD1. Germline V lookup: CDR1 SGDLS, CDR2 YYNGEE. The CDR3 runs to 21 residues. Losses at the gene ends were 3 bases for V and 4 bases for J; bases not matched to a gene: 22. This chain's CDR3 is CASSAPRKDRGVHLGTGELFF. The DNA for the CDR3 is TGTGCCAGCAGCGCCCCCCGAAAGGACAGGGGAGTGCATCTTGGCACCGGGGAGCTGTTTTTT.

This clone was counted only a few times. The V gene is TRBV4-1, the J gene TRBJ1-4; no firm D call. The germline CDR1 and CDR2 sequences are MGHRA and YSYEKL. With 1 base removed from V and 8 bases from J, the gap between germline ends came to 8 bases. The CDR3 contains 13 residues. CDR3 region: CASSQVVGEKLFF. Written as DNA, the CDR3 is TGCGCCAGCAGCCAAGTCGTTGGCGAAAAACTGTTTTTT.